Listed below are T cell receptor beta chains from one sample, sequenced in a study of shared clonotypes between healthy human individuals. Repertoires were generated with immunoSEQ multiplex PCR, while TCRdb's copy carries only in-frame clones and drops some. The sample shows some 2,400,000 clones, around 95% of them seen only once. Sequencing was done on a sample of naive CD4+ T cells sorted from blood. The receptor set was obtained from a man between 18 and 35 years old in good health. Both conserved end residues are part of each CDR3. The D gene is left open where the match is weak. The size field is filled for only some rows; it gives once, few, many or a size class.

clone_size: -; d_call: -; v_call: TRBV5-4; j_call: TRBJ2-7; cdr3_nt: TGTGCCAGCAGCTTGGGTGGGGGCCTCTCCTACGAGCAGTACTTC; cdr3_aa: CASSLGGGLSYEQYF
clone_size: -; d_call: TRBD1; v_call: TRBV7-7; j_call: TRBJ2-3; cdr3_nt: TGTGCTAGCAGCAAAGGACAGGGGCAAGATACGCAGTATTTT; cdr3_aa: CASSKGQGQDTQYF
clone_size: -; d_call: TRBD2; v_call: TRBV4-1; j_call: TRBJ2-4; cdr3_nt: TGCGCCAGCAGCCCGTCCGTCGGGGGGGTAGCCAAAAACATTCAGTACTTC; cdr3_aa: CASSPSVGGVAKNIQYF
clone_size: -; d_call: -; v_call: TRBV18; j_call: TRBJ1-3; cdr3_nt: TGTGCCAGCTCACCACTACTCGGGGTTGGAAACACCATATATTTT; cdr3_aa: CASSPLLGVGNTIYF
clone_size: -; d_call: -; v_call: TRBV30; j_call: TRBJ2-7; cdr3_nt: TGTGCCTGGAGTCTAAAACAGAAACCGGACTACGGGCAGTACTTC; cdr3_aa: CAWSLKQKPDYGQYF
clone_size: -; d_call: -; v_call: TRBV9; j_call: TRBJ1-6; cdr3_nt: TGTGCCAGCAGCGACGCGAGGTCCTATAATTCACCCCTCCACTTT; cdr3_aa: CASSDARSYNSPLHF
clone_size: -; d_call: TRBD1; v_call: TRBV5-1; j_call: TRBJ2-5; cdr3_nt: TGCGCCAGCAACCGACAGGGGGGTGTGGAGGAGACCCAGTACTTC; cdr3_aa: CASNRQGGVEETQYF
clone_size: once; d_call: -; v_call: TRBV6-5; j_call: TRBJ2-3; cdr3_nt: TGTGCCAGCAGTTACATTGATACGCAGTATTTT; cdr3_aa: CASSYIDTQYF
clone_size: -; d_call: -; v_call: TRBV19; j_call: TRBJ1-3; cdr3_nt: TGTGCCAGTAGCTCTAACTCTGGAAACACCATATATTTT; cdr3_aa: CASSSNSGNTIYF
clone_size: -; d_call: TRBD1; v_call: TRBV14; j_call: TRBJ2-7; cdr3_nt: TGTGCCAGCAGCCAAACAGGGGAACCCCCCTACGAGCAGTACTTC; cdr3_aa: CASSQTGEPPYEQYF
clone_size: -; d_call: -; v_call: TRBV6-5; j_call: TRBJ1-2; cdr3_nt: TGTGCCAGCAGTTACTCGGGCCTCCGGGCCAACTATGGCTACACCTTC; cdr3_aa: CASSYSGLRANYGYTF
clone_size: once; d_call: -; v_call: TRBV7-3; j_call: TRBJ2-7; cdr3_nt: TGTGCCAGCAGCCTGGGGCCTTCTCCCTACGAGCAGTACTTC; cdr3_aa: CASSLGPSPYEQYF
clone_size: -; d_call: -; v_call: TRBV18; j_call: TRBJ1-1; cdr3_nt: TGTGCCAGCTCACCGTCCGACGGGCCAGCTTTCTTT; cdr3_aa: CASSPSDGPAFF
clone_size: once; d_call: TRBD1; v_call: TRBV20-1; j_call: TRBJ2-7; cdr3_nt: TGCAGTGCTAGGTTACAGGGGGCAAGGTACTTC; cdr3_aa: CSARLQGARYF
clone_size: -; d_call: TRBD1; v_call: TRBV11-1; j_call: TRBJ1-4; cdr3_nt: TGTGCCAGCAGCCCTGGGACAGGGACGACAACTAATGAAAAACTGTTTTTT; cdr3_aa: CASSPGTGTTTNEKLFF
clone_size: -; d_call: -; v_call: TRBV5-5; j_call: TRBJ1-5; cdr3_nt: TGTGCCAGCAGCTTGGTACCGTATCAGCCCCAGCATTTT; cdr3_aa: CASSLVPYQPQHF
clone_size: -; d_call: TRBD1; v_call: TRBV6-5; j_call: TRBJ2-2; cdr3_nt: TGTGCCAGCAGACAGGGGCCATCGGGGGAGCTGTTTTTT; cdr3_aa: CASRQGPSGELFF
clone_size: -; d_call: TRBD1; v_call: TRBV7-8; j_call: TRBJ1-6; cdr3_nt: TGTGCCAGCAGCTTAGTACAGGGGCTTAAGGGGTCACCCCTCCACTTT; cdr3_aa: CASSLVQGLKGSPLHF
clone_size: -; d_call: -; v_call: TRBV19; j_call: TRBJ1-5; cdr3_nt: TGTGCCAGTGAACGCTGGGGCCAGCCCCAGCATTTT; cdr3_aa: CASERWGQPQHF
clone_size: -; d_call: -; v_call: TRBV4-3; j_call: TRBJ1-4; cdr3_nt: TGCGCCAGCAGCCAAGATTCCGCTAATGAAAAACTGTTTTTT; cdr3_aa: CASSQDSANEKLFF
clone_size: -; d_call: TRBD1; v_call: TRBV2; j_call: TRBJ2-1; cdr3_nt: TGTGCCAGCAGTCCGGGACAGGGGATCAATGAGCAGTTCTTC; cdr3_aa: CASSPGQGINEQFF
clone_size: -; d_call: -; v_call: TRBV5-4; j_call: TRBJ1-1; cdr3_nt: TGTGCCAGCAGCTACGCTCGGGGCCCGGGCACTGAAGCTTTCTTT; cdr3_aa: CASSYARGPGTEAFF
clone_size: -; d_call: TRBD1; v_call: TRBV10-3; j_call: TRBJ1-2; cdr3_nt: TGTGCCATCAGTGACTCACCCGGGACAGGGGGCGCAAACTATGGCTACACCTTC; cdr3_aa: CAISDSPGTGGANYGYTF
clone_size: -; d_call: -; v_call: TRBV2; j_call: TRBJ2-1; cdr3_nt: TGTGCCAGCAAACTACTTTACAATGAGCAGTTCTTC; cdr3_aa: CASKLLYNEQFF
clone_size: -; d_call: -; v_call: TRBV5-5; j_call: TRBJ2-7; cdr3_nt: TGTGCCAGCAGGGGAACCTACGAGCAGTACTTC; cdr3_aa: CASRGTYEQYF
clone_size: -; d_call: -; v_call: TRBV28; j_call: TRBJ2-7; cdr3_nt: TGTGCCAGCAAATCGGCGGGGCTGTCCTCCTACGAGCAGTACTTC; cdr3_aa: CASKSAGLSSYEQYF
clone_size: -; d_call: TRBD2; v_call: TRBV18; j_call: TRBJ2-1; cdr3_nt: TGTGCCAGCTCACCACAAGGGACTAGCGGGGCTGAGCAGTTCTTC; cdr3_aa: CASSPQGTSGAEQFF
clone_size: -; d_call: -; v_call: TRBV4-3; j_call: TRBJ1-5; cdr3_nt: TGCGCCAGCAGCCAAGAGTCCGGAAGGCAGCCCCAGCATTTT; cdr3_aa: CASSQESGRQPQHF
clone_size: -; d_call: -; v_call: TRBV30; j_call: TRBJ2-7; cdr3_nt: TGTGCCTGGAGTGGGATTGGTGTAAGGAGCGAGCAGTACTTC; cdr3_aa: CAWSGIGVRSEQYF
clone_size: -; d_call: TRBD1; v_call: TRBV5-6; j_call: TRBJ2-2; cdr3_nt: TGTGCCAGCAGCTTTCGAACAGGGGTAAAGCACGGGGAGCTGTTTTTT; cdr3_aa: CASSFRTGVKHGELFF
clone_size: -; d_call: TRBD1; v_call: TRBV10-3; j_call: TRBJ1-5; cdr3_nt: TGTGCCATCAGCCAACAGGGGGGCAATCAGCCCCAGCATTTT; cdr3_aa: CAISQQGGNQPQHF
clone_size: -; d_call: -; v_call: TRBV7-7; j_call: TRBJ2-3; cdr3_nt: TGTGCTAGCAGCCCCCAACCCGGCACAGATACGCAGTATTTT; cdr3_aa: CASSPQPGTDTQYF
clone_size: -; d_call: -; v_call: TRBV11-2; j_call: TRBJ2-3; cdr3_nt: TGTGCCAGCAGCCCCCATGGCGGGGAGTCCGATACGCAGTATTTT; cdr3_aa: CASSPHGGESDTQYF
clone_size: -; d_call: TRBD2; v_call: TRBV6-5; j_call: TRBJ2-5; cdr3_nt: TGTGCCAGCAGCAGGACTAGCGGGAGCCAAGAGACCCAGTACTTC; cdr3_aa: CASSRTSGSQETQYF
clone_size: once; d_call: -; v_call: TRBV21-1; j_call: TRBJ1-4; cdr3_nt: TGTGCCAGCAGCAAAAGGGAAGAGTCGGGTCTGAACGAAAAACTGTTTTTT; cdr3_aa: CASSKREESGLNEKLFF
clone_size: -; d_call: TRBD1; v_call: TRBV29-1; j_call: TRBJ1-4; cdr3_nt: TGCAGCGTTGAAGAGAAACCAGGGGGGACTAATGAAAAACTGTTTTTT; cdr3_aa: CSVEEKPGGTNEKLFF
clone_size: -; d_call: -; v_call: TRBV20-1; j_call: TRBJ2-1; cdr3_nt: TGCAGTGCTTTACAAAATGAGCAGTTCTTC; cdr3_aa: CSALQNEQFF
clone_size: -; d_call: -; v_call: TRBV15; j_call: TRBJ1-4; cdr3_nt: TGTGCCACCAGCGGCGTTATGACTAATGAAAAACTGTTTTTT; cdr3_aa: CATSGVMTNEKLFF
clone_size: -; d_call: -; v_call: TRBV11-2; j_call: TRBJ2-1; cdr3_nt: TGTGCCAGCACCCCAGGATATGAGCAGTTCTTC; cdr3_aa: CASTPGYEQFF
clone_size: once; d_call: -; v_call: TRBV19; j_call: TRBJ1-5; cdr3_nt: TGTGCCAGTAGTACCGGACACCGTAGCAATCAGCCCCAGCATTTT; cdr3_aa: CASSTGHRSNQPQHF
clone_size: -; d_call: -; v_call: TRBV29-1; j_call: TRBJ1-1; cdr3_nt: TGCAGCGTTGATTGGGGCAGGGAGGGCACTGAAGCTTTCTTT; cdr3_aa: CSVDWGREGTEAFF
clone_size: -; d_call: -; v_call: TRBV28; j_call: TRBJ2-1; cdr3_nt: TGTGCCAGCATTACCCCCGGGACACCGGTCGATGAGCAGTTCTTC; cdr3_aa: CASITPGTPVDEQFF
clone_size: -; d_call: -; v_call: TRBV5-1; j_call: TRBJ1-2; cdr3_nt: TGCGCCAGCACCCGGGAGCCTAACTATGGCTACACCTTC; cdr3_aa: CASTREPNYGYTF
clone_size: -; d_call: TRBD2; v_call: TRBV27; j_call: TRBJ2-3; cdr3_nt: TGTGCCAGCAGTAGGCGGACTAGCAAGGTCGCAGATACGCAGTATTTT; cdr3_aa: CASSRRTSKVADTQYF
clone_size: -; d_call: -; v_call: TRBV4-1; j_call: TRBJ1-2; cdr3_nt: TGCGCCAGCAGCCCGGACAGAAACTATGGCTACACCTTC; cdr3_aa: CASSPDRNYGYTF
clone_size: -; d_call: -; v_call: TRBV11-2; j_call: TRBJ2-7; cdr3_nt: TGTGCCAGCAGCTTTGGCAGGGTATCCCACGAGCAGTACTTC; cdr3_aa: CASSFGRVSHEQYF
clone_size: -; d_call: TRBD1; v_call: TRBV28; j_call: TRBJ2-7; cdr3_nt: TGTGCCAGCAGTTCCCTCGGGACAGGGGGACCCCACGAGCAGTACTTC; cdr3_aa: CASSSLGTGGPHEQYF
clone_size: -; d_call: -; v_call: TRBV5-6; j_call: TRBJ1-2; cdr3_nt: TGTGCCAGCAGTCGAACAGGGCCGTATGGCTACACCTTC; cdr3_aa: CASSRTGPYGYTF
clone_size: once; d_call: -; v_call: TRBV6-5; j_call: TRBJ1-2; cdr3_nt: TGTGCCAGCACCAACGGGGAAGGCTACACCTTC; cdr3_aa: CASTNGEGYTF
clone_size: -; d_call: -; v_call: TRBV5-6; j_call: TRBJ2-1; cdr3_nt: TGTGCCAGCAGCTTACAGGGTGAGAGCTCCTACAATGAGCAGTTCTTC; cdr3_aa: CASSLQGESSYNEQFF